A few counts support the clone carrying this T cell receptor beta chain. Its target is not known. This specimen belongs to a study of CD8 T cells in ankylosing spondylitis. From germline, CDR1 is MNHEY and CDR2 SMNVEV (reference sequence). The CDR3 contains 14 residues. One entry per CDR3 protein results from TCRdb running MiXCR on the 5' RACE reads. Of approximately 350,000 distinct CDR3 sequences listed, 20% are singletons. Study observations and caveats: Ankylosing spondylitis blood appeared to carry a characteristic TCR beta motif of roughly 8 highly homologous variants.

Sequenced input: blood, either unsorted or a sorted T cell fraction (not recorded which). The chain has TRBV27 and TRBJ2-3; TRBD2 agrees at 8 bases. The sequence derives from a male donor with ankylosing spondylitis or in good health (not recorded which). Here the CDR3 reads CAPRGGGRTDTQYF. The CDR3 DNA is TGTGCGCCGCGGGGCGGGGGGCGCACAGATACGCAGTATTTT.